This is a list of T cell receptor beta chains from one sample in a study of early T cells in non-severe SARS-CoV-2 infection. MiXCR, applied by TCRdb to the 5' RACE reads, yields one record per CDR3 protein. The sample lists tens of thousands of distinct CDR3 sequences, 15% to 18% occurring once. The specimen was whole blood. Receptors originate from an adult who was a healthcare worker with PCR-confirmed SARS-CoV-2 infection or an uninfected control (not recorded which). The CDR3 runs from the conserved cysteine through the conserved F or W. The order of the fields is D gene, clone size, V gene, J gene, CDR3 DNA, CDR3 protein. The D gene is left open where the match is weak. A clone size is listed for some rows: how often the clone was seen (once, few, many), or a class if it is expanded.

.	few	TRBV4-2	TRBJ2-7	TGTGCCAGCAGCAAACCTGGCGTGGTTTCCTACGAGCAGTACTTC	CASSKPGVVSYEQYF
.	many	TRBV5-5	TRBJ2-7	TGTGCCAGCAGCTTGGCGGGGACGGACGGCGAGCAGTACTTC	CASSLAGTDGEQYF
TRBD2	.	TRBV7-8	TRBJ2-2	TGTGCCAGCAGCTTGACTAGCGGGGGGGCCGGGGAGCTGTTTTTT	CASSLTSGGAGELFF
.	.	TRBV3-1	TRBJ2-2	TGTGCCAGCAGCCAAGTGTACACCGGGGAGCTGTTTTTT	CASSQVYTGELFF
.	few	TRBV7-9	TRBJ2-5	TGTGCCAGCAGCTTAGCAATGGCAGGGCAAGAGACCCAGTACTTC	CASSLAMAGQETQYF
TRBD1	few	TRBV7-8	TRBJ1-6	TGTGCCAGCAGTCAAGGCATCGTAGGGGGCTTTGGGAATTCACCCCTCCACTTT	CASSQGIVGGFGNSPLHF
TRBD1	.	TRBV19	TRBJ2-7	TGTGCCAGTAGTGTCTTAGGACAGGGGGCCGGTGAGCAGTACTTC	CASSVLGQGAGEQYF
.	.	TRBV2	TRBJ2-1	TGTGCCAGCAGTACCCGGAGCTCCGGAGTCTTC	CASSTRSSGVF
.	.	TRBV27	TRBJ1-2	TGTGCCAACAATCCAAGGGGCAGGGCAAACTATGGCTACACCTTC	CANNPRGRANYGYTF
.	.	TRBV6-5	TRBJ1-1	TGTGCCAGCAAGGTGGGGAACACTGAAGCTTTCTTT	CASKVGNTEAFF
TRBD2	many	TRBV5-4	TRBJ2-7	TGTGCCAGCAGCGCCCCGGGACTAGCGGTCTACGAGCAGTACTTC	CASSAPGLAVYEQYF
.	.	TRBV3-1	TRBJ2-3	TGTGCCAGCAGCCAAGATTTGAGCACAGATACGCAGTATTTT	CASSQDLSTDTQYF
.	.	TRBV2	TRBJ2-3	TGTGCCAGCAGAGGACGGCTAGGAGATACGCAGTATTTT	CASRGRLGDTQYF
.	.	TRBV11-2	TRBJ2-7	TGTGCCAGCAGCGCCGGACTAGGGGGAACCTACGAGCAGTACTTC	CASSAGLGGTYEQYF
.	.	TRBV7-3	TRBJ2-3	TGTGCCAGCAGCATAAAACAGGGAGGGGGCACAGATACGCAGTATTTT	CASSIKQGGGTDTQYF
TRBD1	few	TRBV7-3	TRBJ1-1	TGTGCCAGCAGCTTAAAGGGACAGGGTGTGGGGAACACTGAAGCTTTCTTT	CASSLKGQGVGNTEAFF